The next 20 T cell receptor beta chains were all read from a single sample in a study of early T cells in non-severe SARS-CoV-2 infection. Using its own MiXCR run on the 5' RACE reads, TCRdb lists one record per CDR3 protein. Of roughly 51,000 distinct CDR3 sequences listed, roughly 11% are singletons. The sequenced sample consisted of whole blood. All receptors derive from an adult who was a healthcare worker with PCR-confirmed SARS-CoV-2 infection or an uninfected control (not recorded which).

Only a few counts were recorded for this clonotype. J is TRBJ2-7 and V is TRBV27; 8 nucleotides match TRBD2. CDR3 length: 14 amino acids. Trimming at V came to 3 bases and at J to 7 bases, leaving 8 bases not matched to a gene. The germline V gene encodes CDR1 MNHEY and CDR2 SMNVEV (reference sequence). In nucleotides, the CDR3 is TGTGCCAGCAGTTTGGAAGCGGGAGCTTGGGAGCAGTACTTC. Encoded protein: CASSLEAGAWEQYF.

In nucleotides, the CDR3 is TGTGCCAGCAGCCAGGCCCAGGGGGGTGAGCAGTTCTTC. Translated, it gives CASSQAQGGEQFF. The V gene is TRBV3-1, the J gene TRBJ2-1, with a possible D match to TRBD1 (7 bases). Germline V gene lookup returns CDR1 LGHDT and CDR2 YNNKEL (reference sequence). The CDR3 is made up of 13 amino acids. V was clipped by 3 bases and J by 9 bases, with 12 bases between them.

This clonotype was counted a single time. This chain links TRBV7-8 with TRBJ1-2; D possibly corresponds to TRBD1 (5 bases). The CDR3 runs to 14 residues. Per germline, CDR1 SGHVS and CDR2 FQNEAQ. The V and J ends lost 4 bases and 4 bases respectively, with 13 bases between them. In nucleotides, the CDR3 is TGTGCCAGCAGCTCCCTCCGGGGCGGCTATGGCTACACCTTC. This codes for CASSSLRGGYGYTF.

In its sample, this clonotype was seen a few times. The CDR3, as DNA: TGCAGTGCTAAGACTAGCACAGATACGCAGTATTTT. Translating gives CSAKTSTDTQYF. This sequence joins TRBV20-1 and TRBJ2-3; D unresolved. This CDR3 comprises 12 residues. The germline V and J ends were trimmed by 4 bases and 0 bases, with 5 bases remaining between them. Germline values: CDR1 DFQATT, CDR2 SNEGSKA (reference sequence).

This clonotype was picked up many times. The V call is TRBV27, the J call TRBJ2-7, with D possibly TRBD1 on 6 matching bases. With 6 bases removed from V and 6 bases from J, the gap between germline ends came to 12 bases. The V gene's germline CDR1 is MNHEY and CDR2 SMNVEV (reference sequence). This CDR3 is 12 amino acids long. In nucleotides, the CDR3 is TGTGCCAGCAGGGCGCAGGGGTTCGAGCAGTACTTC. It encodes CASRAQGFEQYF.

V usage is TRBV29-1 and J usage is TRBJ2-3; 10 nucleotides line up with TRBD2. V was pared by 1 base and J by 4 bases, with 5 bases of the junction left unmatched. Germline-derived CDR1 and CDR2 are SQVTM and ANQGSEA. This CDR3 region has 15 residues. CDR3 amino acids: CSVEASGGAADTQYF. The CDR3 DNA reads as TGCAGCGTTGAAGCCAGCGGGGGGGCCGCAGATACGCAGTATTTT.

This clonotype came up many times. The CDR3 region is CASSHGRTTTYEQYF. The CDR3 DNA sequence: TGTGCCAGCAGCCATGGTCGAACAACTACCTACGAGCAGTACTTC. This chain connects TRBV11-1 to TRBJ2-7; no definite D call. Trimming left V 5 bases short and J 2 bases short, with 16 bases between. This CDR3 is 15 amino acids long. Germline values: CDR1 SGHAT, CDR2 FQDESV (reference sequence).

The table lists this clonotype with many counts. J is TRBJ2-3 and V is TRBV6-1; 7 bases agree with TRBD1. Per germline, CDR1 MNHNS and CDR2 SASEGT. Trimming at V came to 0 bases and at J to 5 bases, leaving 5 bases not matched to a gene. This CDR3 has 15 amino acids. In DNA form, the CDR3 reads TGTGCCAGCAGTGAAGCGGCAGGGGGAGAAGATACGCAGTATTTT. This translates into CASSEAAGGEDTQYF.

This clonotype came up a few times. The CDR3 DNA reads as TGTGCCAGCAGCCGTACTAGCGGGGCTAGCACAGATACGCAGTATTTT. Translating gives CASSRTSGASTDTQYF. The V gene is TRBV12-3 or TRBV12-4, the J gene TRBJ2-3; 10 nucleotides align to TRBD2. The trim removed 6 bases at V and 0 bases at J, leaving 6 bases unmatched. The CDR3 runs to 16 residues.

The table lists this clonotype with many counts. The chain employs TRBV6-6 and TRBJ2-5; D is perhaps TRBD1 or TRBD2 (6 bases each). Looked up from germline, CDR1 is MNHNY and CDR2 is SVGAGI (reference sequence). The CDR3 totals 16 residues. Trimming removed 2 bases at V and 5 bases at J, with 18 bases between. For the CDR3, the DNA is TGTGCCAGCAGTTACGGGGGGCGGGTAAATTTCGAGACCCAGTACTTC. It translates to CASSYGGRVNFETQYF.

This clonotype was picked up a small number of times. This rearrangement joins TRBV28 to TRBJ2-7; 9 bases agree with TRBD1. CDR1 and CDR2 (germline): MDHEN, SYDVKM. The CDR3 has 14 amino acids. The V segment lost 1 base and the J segment 6 bases; nucleotides outside the gene matches: 4. The CDR3 bases are TGTGCCAGCAGTTTATCCGGGACAGGGACCGAGCAGTACTTC. Amino acid sequence: CASSLSGTGTEQYF.

The CDR3 loop is CSAPPGGVIGTDTQYF. The CDR3 nucleotides read TGCAGTGCCCCCCCCGGTGGGGTGATCGGCACAGATACGCAGTATTTT. The chain is built from TRBV20-1 and TRBJ2-3; D is unresolved. CDR1 and CDR2 from the germline V gene are DFQATT and SNEGSKA (reference sequence). The ends were cut back, 6 bases at V and 1 base at J, with 20 bases in the middle. The CDR3 sequence is 16 residues long.

In this sample, this clonotype turned up a few times. This chain uses TRBV19 with TRBJ2-1; 12 bases align to TRBD2. Germline V lookup: CDR1 LNHDA, CDR2 SQIVND (reference sequence). V lost 5 bases and J lost 3; bases outside the gene matches: 14. The length of the CDR3 is 19 residues. The CDR3 sequence: CASSLRGLAGGGSYNEQFF. The CDR3, as DNA: TGTGCCAGTAGTCTCCGGGGGCTAGCGGGAGGGGGTAGCTACAATGAGCAGTTCTTC.

The chain couples TRBV12-3 or TRBV12-4 to TRBJ1-1, with D hard to call. V lost 3 bases and J 4 bases, leaving 9 bases between the germline ends. There are 13 residues in the CDR3. CDR3 protein: CASSFQVSTEAFF. The CDR3 DNA is TGTGCCAGCAGTTTCCAGGTTTCCACTGAAGCTTTCTTT.

This clonotype occurred many times. The V gene is TRBV3-1, the J gene TRBJ2-1; D uncertain. Germline V gene sequence: CDR1 LGHDT, CDR2 YNNKEL (reference sequence). With 0 bases removed from V and 7 bases from J, the gap between germline ends came to 22 bases. The CDR3 has 18 residues. The DNA of the CDR3 is TGTGCCAGCAGCCAAGAAATTAGGAAAACAGTCCTACAGAATGAGCAGTTCTTC. Residues: CASSQEIRKTVLQNEQFF.

This clonotype was counted at least ten times. The genes are TRBV11-2 and TRBJ1-1; D is unclear. The germline gives CDR1 SGHAT, CDR2 FQNNGV. The CDR3 extends over 13 amino acids. The V gene lost 0 bases and the J gene lost 1 base, with 3 bases spanning the gap. The CDR3 DNA follows: TGTGCCAGCAGCTTAGACGGGAACACTGAAGCTTTCTTT. Translating it yields CASSLDGNTEAFF.

This clonotype came up a few times. The chain has TRBV12-3 or TRBV12-4 and TRBJ2-4, with D perhaps TRBD1 (6 bases). Trimming took 3 bases from V and 5 from J, leaving 11 bases between them. This CDR3 region has 14 residues. CDR3 sequence: CASSFPRQENIQYF. The CDR3 DNA sequence: TGTGCCAGCAGTTTTCCCCGACAGGAAAACATTCAGTACTTC.

This clonotype was found a few times. The chain carries TRBV6-2 or TRBV6-3 and TRBJ2-3; D is unclear. Germline-derived CDR1 and CDR2 are MNHEY and SVGEGT. There are 14 residues in the CDR3. The germline V and J ends were trimmed by 2 bases and 5 bases, with 11 bases remaining between them. CDR3 sequence (DNA): TGTGCCAGCAGTTACCCCCTCCATGGAGATACGCAGTATTTT. It encodes CASSYPLHGDTQYF.

This clonotype showed up just a few times. The chain employs TRBV20-1 and TRBJ1-3; perhaps TRBD1 as D (5 bases). With 5 bases removed from V and 0 bases from J, the gap between germline ends came to 11 bases. Germline CDR1 reads DFQATT; CDR2 reads SNEGSKA (reference sequence). The CDR3 spans 14 residues. CDR3 amino acids: CSAPDSLSGNTIYF. In DNA form, the CDR3 reads TGCAGTGCTCCTGACAGCCTCTCTGGAAACACCATATATTTT.

This clonotype was observed a few times. The chain employs TRBV28 and TRBJ2-7; 7 bases match TRBD2. The CDR3 sequence is 12 residues long. In germline, CDR1 is MDHEN, CDR2 SYDVKM. V was pared by 6 bases and J by 7 bases, with 6 bases of the junction left unmatched. CDR3 residues: CASSPVGGEQYF. The CDR3 DNA sequence: TGTGCCAGCAGCCCAGTGGGGGGGGAGCAGTACTTC.